Below are 12 T cell receptor beta chains sequenced from a single sample in a study of blood T cells in healthy people across ages. With a J-beta primer mix and a sample-barcoded 5' primer, a second PCR ran about 6 to 11 cycles. TCRdb used MiXCR to reprocess the 5' RACE reads, holding one entry per CDR3 protein. The data contain about 640,000 distinct CDR3 sequences, approximately 40% of them singletons. The sequenced material came from blood. These receptors originate from a man of 80 years or more in good health.

Ten or more counts support this clonotype. The CDR3: CSVATQSNYGYTF. Written as DNA, the CDR3 is TGCAGCGTTGCAACCCAATCGAACTATGGCTACACCTTC. The chain has TRBV29-1 and TRBJ1-2, with unresolved D. The germline gives CDR1 SQVTM, CDR2 ANQGSEA. This CDR3 has 13 amino acids. The V gene lost 4 bases and the J gene lost 2 bases, with 11 bases spanning the gap. Using reference TRBV29-1 and TRBJ1-2 for the parts outside the CDR3, the full variable domain is SAVISQKPSRDICQRGTSLTIQCQVDSQVTMMFWYRQQPGQSLTLIATANQGSEATYESGFVIDKFPISRPNLTFSTLTVSNMSPEDSSIYLCSVATQSNYGYTFGSGTRLTVV.

A few counts support this clonotype. The CDR3 sequence is CASSPRTKQDSPLHF. The DNA for the CDR3 is TGTGCCAGCAGCCCTAGGACGAAACAGGATTCACCCCTCCACTTT. The chain uses TRBV7-8 and TRBJ1-6, with D perhaps TRBD1 (5 bases). The CDR3 has 15 amino acids. The V end was cut by 5 bases, the J end by 8 bases, with 16 bases between. Germline loops: CDR1 SGHVS, CDR2 FQNEAQ.

V gene TRBV28 combines with J gene TRBJ1-2; 7 nucleotides agree with TRBD1. The V gene end was trimmed by 11 bases and the J gene end by 1 base; junction bases not matched to a gene: 7. This CDR3 region has 13 residues. Germline V lookup: CDR1 MDHEN, CDR2 SYDVKM. The CDR3 DNA follows: TGTGCCGTGCTCGCAGGGGGTAACTATGGCTACACCTTC. Its protein product is CAVLAGGNYGYTF.

In regard to this clonotype: Lacking the conserved final phenylalanine or tryptophan, this CDR3 likely reflects a read error. The chain is built from TRBV27 and TRBJ2-6, with D perhaps matching TRBD1 (5 bases). Germline assignment: CDR1 MNHEY and CDR2 SMNVEV (reference sequence). V lost 3 bases to trimming and J lost 1 base, with 13 bases between them. The CDR3 is 17 amino acids. The CDR3 DNA follows: TGTGCCAGCAGTTTGGCAGGGCGAGGATCTGGGGCCAACGTCCTGACTTTA. Protein: CASSLAGRGSGANVLTL.

This clonotype was counted between two and nine times. J is TRBJ2-7 and V is TRBV6-2 or TRBV6-3, with D perhaps matching TRBD1 (5 bases). The V gene's germline CDR1 is MNHEY and CDR2 SVGEGT. The CDR3 spans 12 residues. With 5 bases removed from V and 4 bases from J, the gap between germline ends came to 9 bases. The CDR3 nucleotides read TGTGCCAGCAGTCGTTACAGGTACGAGCAGTACTTC. Protein: CASSRYRYEQYF.

The chain uses TRBV29-1 and TRBJ2-5, with D unclear. V was shortened by 4 bases and J by 11 bases, with 23 bases between the two germline ends. The CDR3 spans 14 residues. Germline values: CDR1 SQVTM, CDR2 ANQGSEA. In nucleotides, the CDR3 is TGCAGCGTTGTGGGTGTGCAGACTTACAATGAGCAGTACTTC. Its translation is CSVVGVQTYNEQYF.

This clonotype was seen more than once but under ten times. The rearrangement uses TRBV27 and TRBJ2-4; TRBD1 might be the D (5 bases). CDR1 and CDR2 from the germline V gene are MNHEY and SMNVEV (reference sequence). Trimming removed 4 bases at V and 3 bases at J, with 13 bases between. The length of the CDR3 is 15 residues. The CDR3 DNA is TGTGCCAGCAGTTCACCTCAGGGTGGCAAAAACATTCAGTACTTC. Translation gives CASSSPQGGKNIQYF.

The chain is built from TRBV20-1 and TRBJ2-7; 8 bases map to TRBD1. Germline CDR1 DFQATT, CDR2 SNEGSKA (reference sequence). The CDR3 spans 14 residues. V shed 6 bases and J 4 bases; nucleotides not matched to a gene: 11. This CDR3 is CSAARQGIAYEQYF. CDR3 coding DNA: TGCAGTGCGGCAAGACAGGGGATAGCTTACGAGCAGTACTTC.

The V and J genes are TRBV7-2 and TRBJ2-3; D gene ambiguous. V lost 3 bases and J lost 9, with 16 bases in between. CDR1 and CDR2 from the germline V gene are SGHTA and FQGNSA. The CDR3 has 14 residues. The CDR3, as DNA: TGTGCCAGCAGCTTCGTCGGGTTTGAAGGGACGCAGTATTTT. Residues: CASSFVGFEGTQYF.

Only a few counts were recorded for this clonotype. A clone one base away is much larger, so this may be a read error. Written as DNA, the CDR3 is TGCAGTGCTGCGGGACAGGGGTACGATGAGCAGTACTTC. Translation: CSAAGQGYDEQYF. The V gene is TRBV20-1, the J gene TRBJ2-1, with 10 bases that match TRBD1. With the DNA end fitting TRBJ2-7 better, the J assignment may be wrong. The CDR3 has 13 residues. Germline CDR1 DFQATT, CDR2 SNEGSKA (reference sequence).

V gene TRBV7-8 combines with J gene TRBJ2-3; unclear D gene. The CDR3 is 16 residues long. Germline-derived CDR1 and CDR2 are SGHVS and FQNEAQ. V lost 0 bases, J lost 1 base, and 11 bases lay in between. The CDR3 DNA sequence: TGTGCCAGCAGCTTAGCAGGGCAAGCCGGCACAGATACGCAGTATTTT. This gives the protein CASSLAGQAGTDTQYF.

This chain uses TRBV7-2 with TRBJ2-7; D remains ambiguous. The V gene lost 5 bases and the J gene lost 5 bases, with 10 bases spanning the gap. From germline, CDR1 is SGHTA and CDR2 FQGNSA. The CDR3 extends over 12 amino acids. CDR3 residues: CASSRPRNEQYF. DNA for the CDR3: TGTGCCAGCAGCCGACCGAGGAACGAGCAGTACTTC.